The present T cell receptor (beta chain) was sequenced within a study of blood T cell repertoires in COVID-19 (dated by TCRdb to the early 2020s). Notes on the research overall: Samples from collaborators originated in the United States, Italy and Spain and spanned both the acute and convalescent phases of COVID-19. The dataset comprised deeply sampled blood TCRbeta repertoires from subjects exposed to, actively infected with, or recovered from COVID-19. The repertoires were made available in a free public database intended to serve as a resource for research on the immune response to SARS-CoV-2. Samples came from the ongoing ImmuneRACE study (first 160 participants) plus 1,254 subjects from 6 global collaborators. A de-identified subject ID, COVID-19 status, age in years and sex were almost always included in the sample metadata. The prospective study material was composed of cDNA or gDNA derived from T cells, B-cell-depleted T cells, or PBMCs. Where HLA class I and class II types were available, the types were taken from metadata supplied by the sample provider, not from assay-based typing.

On the study overall, not on this receptor specifically: The quantity of clinical and demographic metadata differed by source and by participant and was supplied without curation.

Regarding this clone: Its target antigen remains unknown. Base quality data are lacking; no much larger clone is found one base away.

TCRbeta CDR3 regions were amplified from genomic DNA by means of the immunoSEQ Assay, a bias-controlled multiplex PCR. The study's own analysis went as follows. The number of nucleated cells in each sample was estimated by amplification of reference gene primers within the assay. To quantify the absolute abundance of each unique TCRbeta CDR3 rearrangement, sequence reads were collapsed and filtered. For each sample, productive Simpson clonality was calculated by taking the square root of Simpson's diversity index across productive rearrangements. TCRdb provides this immuneACCESS table in a form limited to in-frame rearrangements. Some clones are lacking; in checked studies, under half of them reflect an unresolved V gene, and why the rest are absent is not known. V and J calls and clone size follow that table, whereas D and trimming were derived from the DNA. This sample lists roughly 260,000 clones; 82% were detected once. The top ten clones comprise 4.5% to 6% of the sample.

CDR1 is given as SGHRS and CDR2 as YFSETQ, both from the germline V gene. The germline V end is reduced by 0 bases and the J end by 10 bases; junction bases left unmatched: 6. The CDR3 goes from the cysteine to the phenylalanine over 15 residues. The only DNA kept is the CDR3, 45 bases in frame from the first base. Collaborating institutions collected whole blood in K2EDTA tubes following their own protocols. Collaborator samples were shipped for TCRbeta analysis as frozen whole blood, isolated PBMCs, or DNA extracted from either sample type. The chain is made from TRBV5-1 and TRBJ1-6, and TRBD1 matches 8 of the central bases. The sequence was collected from an elderly woman with active or convalescent COVID-19. The sample taken for sequencing was peripheral blood. The nucleotide sequence is TGCGCCAGCAGCTTGGACAGGGGGAGTAACTCACCCCTCCACTTT. This codes for CASSLDRGSNSPLHF.